This T cell receptor (beta chain) was documented in a study of blood T cell repertoires in COVID-19. Whole-study context: The United States, Italy and Spain supplied acute and convalescent COVID-19 samples.

Per the study methods: The authors estimated nucleated cell counts from reference gene primer amplification. Profiling relied on immunoSEQ multiplex PCR, and the TCRdb table lists in-frame clones only, not all of them. V, J and clone size were drawn from that table, and D and trimming were deduced from the DNA. The sample has 90,000 to 120,000 clones, 75% to 95% seen once. This CDR3 is built from 12 residues. V was clipped by 5 bases and J by 1 base, with 6 bases between them. CDR1 and CDR2 from the germline V gene are MNHNY and SVGAGI (reference sequence). Sample: peripheral blood. This chain connects TRBV6-6 to TRBJ2-7, with D maybe TRBD1 (5 bases). The receptor was isolated from a woman between 25 and 40 years old with acute or convalescent COVID-19. The CDR3 nucleotides are TGTGCCAGCAGTGACAGATCCTACGAGCAGTACTTC. Amino acids: CASSDRSYEQYF.